This T cell receptor beta chain originates from a study of CXCR3-negative and CXCR3-positive naive CD8 T cells. Concerning this clonotype: Its specificity is not known.

Each TRB cDNA library was prepared by 5' RACE (with UMI labels). TCRdb reanalyzed the 5' RACE reads, giving one entry per CDR3 protein sequence and no DNA. Its table records 150,000 or so distinct CDR3 sequences. General study points: TRBV-TRBJ usage was alike in naive CXCR3-negative and CXCR3-positive cells but differed in memory cells. Each naive subset displayed comparably high diversity, whereas memory CD8+ cells displayed much lower diversity. The TRB CDR3s that CXCR3-positive naive cells carried were more hydrophobic than those of CXCR3-negative naive cells.

Every subset of CD8+ T cells was sorted in triplicate at fewer than 350,000 cells each. By phenotype, naive CD8+ T cells were CD45RO-CCR7+CD27+CD95-. The CDR3 spans 12 residues. The germline V gene encodes CDR1 SQVTM and CDR2 ANQGSEA. This TCR was recovered from a human donor in good health. Some clones in this sample may be carry-over from other donors' samples. Sequenced material: naive CXCR3+ CD8+ T cells from blood. The subset: CD45RO-CCR7+CD27+CD95- naive CD8+ T cells expressing CXCR3 (TNR3+). The chain couples TRBV29-1 to TRBJ1-1. Here the CDR3 reads CSVPAMNTEAFF. Based on the CDR3 plus reference TRBV29-1 and TRBJ1-1, the full variable domain is SAVISQKPSRDICQRGTSLTIQCQVDSQVTMMFWYRQQPGQSLTLIATANQGSEATYESGFVIDKFPISRPNLTFSTLTVSNMSPEDSSIYLCSVPAMNTEAFFGQGTRLTVV.